This TCR beta chain was observed in a study of Ad26.COV2.S vaccination and SARS-CoV-2 variants. Sequencing used immunoSEQ multiplex PCR; TCRdb keeps in-frame clones, though not all of them. The sample has hundreds of thousands of clones, about 88% seen once. This clone came up a few times. The treatment was: roughly 19 received Ad26.COV2.S at low or high dose, single or two shots; 5 received placebo; per-sample allocation not given. Repertoires come from day 63 after the first vaccine or placebo injection. The CDR3 covers 15 residues. Germline-derived CDR1 and CDR2 are GTSNPN and SVGIG (reference sequence). The V end was cut by 0 bases, the J end by 3 bases, with 11 bases between.

The chain couples TRBV30 to TRBJ2-2; D assignment may be TRBD1 or TRBD2 (5 bases each). This TCR was sampled from a person between 18 and 60 years old who received the Ad26.COV2.S COVID-19 vaccine or a placebo. The sample was peripheral blood, taken in a trial of Ad26.COV2.S vaccine versus placebo. CDR3 DNA sequence: TGTGCCTGGAGTGTTTTAGGGGACGACACCGGGGAGCTGTTTTTT. This sequence encodes CAWSVLGDDTGELFF. The full variable domain, in which reference TRBV30 and TRBJ2-2 provide the parts outside the CDR3, is SQTIHQWPATLVQPVGSPLSLECTVEGTSNPNLYWYRQAAGRGLQLLFYSVGIGQISSEVPQNLSASRPQDRQFILSSKKLLLSDSGFYLCAWSVLGDDTGELFFGEGSRLTVL.